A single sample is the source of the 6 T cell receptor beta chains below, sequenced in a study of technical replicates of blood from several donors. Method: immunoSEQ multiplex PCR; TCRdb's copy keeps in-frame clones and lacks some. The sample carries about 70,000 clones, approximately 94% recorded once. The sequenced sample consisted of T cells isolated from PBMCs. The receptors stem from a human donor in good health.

In DNA, the CDR3 is TGTGCCAGCAGCTCCTCTACCGGGACAGTCTATGGCTACACCTTC. Translated: CASSSSTGTVYGYTF. The chain has TRBV7-8 and TRBJ1-2, with TRBD1 matching over 7 bases. J was trimmed by 4 bases and V by 4 bases; bases with no gene match: 9. The CDR3 totals 15 residues. Germline V gene lookup returns CDR1 SGHVS and CDR2 FQNEAQ.

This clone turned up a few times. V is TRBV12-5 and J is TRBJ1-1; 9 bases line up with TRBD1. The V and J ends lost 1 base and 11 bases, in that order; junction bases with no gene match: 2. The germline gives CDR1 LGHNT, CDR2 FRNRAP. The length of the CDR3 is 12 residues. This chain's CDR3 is CASGLDRGHAFF. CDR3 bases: TGTGCTAGTGGTTTGGACAGGGGGCACGCTTTCTTT.

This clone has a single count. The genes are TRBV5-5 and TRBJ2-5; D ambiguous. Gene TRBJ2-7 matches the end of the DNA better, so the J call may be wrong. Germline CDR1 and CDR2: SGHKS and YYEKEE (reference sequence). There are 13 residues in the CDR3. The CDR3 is CASSSTGNYEQYF. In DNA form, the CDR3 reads TGTGCCAGCAGCTCGACCGGCAACTACGAGCAGTACTTC.

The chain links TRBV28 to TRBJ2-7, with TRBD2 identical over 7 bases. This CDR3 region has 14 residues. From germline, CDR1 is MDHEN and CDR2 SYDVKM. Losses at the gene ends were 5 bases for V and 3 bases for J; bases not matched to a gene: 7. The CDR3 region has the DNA TGTGCCAGCAGTGCTCTAGCGGAGCTCTACGAGCAGTACTTC. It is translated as CASSALAELYEQYF.

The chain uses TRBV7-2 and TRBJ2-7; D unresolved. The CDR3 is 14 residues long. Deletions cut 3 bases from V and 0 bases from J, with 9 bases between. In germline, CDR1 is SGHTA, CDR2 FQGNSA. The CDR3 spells CASSFDGFSYEQYF. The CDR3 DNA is TGTGCCAGCAGCTTTGACGGGTTCTCCTACGAGCAGTACTTC. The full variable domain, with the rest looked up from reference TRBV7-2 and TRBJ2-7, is GAGVSQSPSNKVTEKGKDVELRCDPISGHTALYWYRQSLGQGLEFLIYFQGNSAPDKSGLPSDRFSAERTGGSVSTLTIQRTQQEDSAVYLCASSFDGFSYEQYFGPGTRLTVT.

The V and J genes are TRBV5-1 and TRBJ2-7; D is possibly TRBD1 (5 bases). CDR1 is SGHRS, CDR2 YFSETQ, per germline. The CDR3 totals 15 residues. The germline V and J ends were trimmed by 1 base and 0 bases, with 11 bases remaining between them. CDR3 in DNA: TGCGCCAGCAGCTTGACAGGTCCTAGCTCCTACGAGCAGTACTTC. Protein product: CASSLTGPSSYEQYF.